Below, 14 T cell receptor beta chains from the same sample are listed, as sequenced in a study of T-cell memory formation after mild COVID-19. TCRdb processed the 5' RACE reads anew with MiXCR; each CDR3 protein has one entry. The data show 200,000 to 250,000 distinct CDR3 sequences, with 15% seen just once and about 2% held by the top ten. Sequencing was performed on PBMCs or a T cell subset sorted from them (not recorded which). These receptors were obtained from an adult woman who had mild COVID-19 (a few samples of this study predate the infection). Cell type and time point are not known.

CDR3 nucleotide sequence: TGCAGCGTTGAGAGCTTCAACAGGGTGCCGCCCCAGCATTTT. This sequence encodes CSVESFNRVPPQHF. V usage is TRBV29-1 and J usage is TRBJ1-5; tentative D call: TRBD1 (6 bases). Trimming took off 3 bases at V and 9 bases at J, with 18 bases between the two ends. Germline assignment: CDR1 SQVTM and CDR2 ANQGSEA. The CDR3 consists of 14 residues.

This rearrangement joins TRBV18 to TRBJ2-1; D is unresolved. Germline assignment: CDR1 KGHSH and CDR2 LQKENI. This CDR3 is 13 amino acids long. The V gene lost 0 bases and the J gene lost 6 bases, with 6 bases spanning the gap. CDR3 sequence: CASSPPNSNEQFF. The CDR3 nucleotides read TGTGCCAGCTCACCACCTAACAGCAATGAGCAGTTCTTC.

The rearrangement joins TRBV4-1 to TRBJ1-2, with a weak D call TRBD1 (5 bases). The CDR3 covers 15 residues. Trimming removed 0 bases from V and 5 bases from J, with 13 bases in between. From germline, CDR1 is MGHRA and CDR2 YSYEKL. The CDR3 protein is CASSQEGQGRYGYTF. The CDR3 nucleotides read TGCGCCAGCAGCCAAGAGGGGCAGGGTCGTTATGGCTACACCTTC.

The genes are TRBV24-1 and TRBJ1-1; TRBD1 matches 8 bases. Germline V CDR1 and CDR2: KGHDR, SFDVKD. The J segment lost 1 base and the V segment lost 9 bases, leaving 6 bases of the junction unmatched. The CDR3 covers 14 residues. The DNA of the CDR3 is TGTGCCACCTCTTCCGGGACAGGGAACACTGAAGCTTTCTTT. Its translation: CATSSGTGNTEAFF.

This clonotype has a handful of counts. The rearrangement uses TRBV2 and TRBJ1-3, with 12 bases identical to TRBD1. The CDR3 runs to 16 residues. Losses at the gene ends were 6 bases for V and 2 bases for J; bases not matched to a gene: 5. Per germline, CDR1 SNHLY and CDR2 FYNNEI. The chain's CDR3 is CASRRGTGGPGNTIYF. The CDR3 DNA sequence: TGTGCCAGCAGGAGGGGGACAGGGGGCCCTGGAAACACCATATATTTT.

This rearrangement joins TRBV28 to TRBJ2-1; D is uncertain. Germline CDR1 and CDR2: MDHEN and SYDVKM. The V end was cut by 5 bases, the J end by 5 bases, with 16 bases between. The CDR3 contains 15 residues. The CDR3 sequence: CASSRTPIRDNEQFF. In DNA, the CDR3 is TGTGCCAGCAGTCGTACTCCGATTAGGGACAATGAGCAGTTCTTC.

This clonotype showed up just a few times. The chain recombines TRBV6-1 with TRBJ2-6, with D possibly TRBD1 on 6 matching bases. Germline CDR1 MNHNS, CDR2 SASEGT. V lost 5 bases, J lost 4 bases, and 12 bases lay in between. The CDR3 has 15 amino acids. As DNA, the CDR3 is TGTGCCAGCAGTAGAACAGGGACCGGGGCCAACGTCCTGACTTTC. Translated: CASSRTGTGANVLTF.

CDR3 nucleotide sequence: TGCAGCGTTGAGACCGTGAACGTAGAGACCCAGTACTTC. Its protein is CSVETVNVETQYF. The gene calls are TRBV29-1 and TRBJ2-5; no reliable D call. Deletions cut 3 bases from V and 4 bases from J, with 12 bases between. This CDR3 is built from 13 residues. Germline V gives CDR1 SQVTM, CDR2 ANQGSEA. Full variable domain (remainder filled in from reference TRBV29-1 and TRBJ2-5): SAVISQKPSRDICQRGTSLTIQCQVDSQVTMMFWYRQQPGQSLTLIATANQGSEATYESGFVIDKFPISRPNLTFSTLTVSNMSPEDSSIYLCSVETVNVETQYFGPGTRLLVL.

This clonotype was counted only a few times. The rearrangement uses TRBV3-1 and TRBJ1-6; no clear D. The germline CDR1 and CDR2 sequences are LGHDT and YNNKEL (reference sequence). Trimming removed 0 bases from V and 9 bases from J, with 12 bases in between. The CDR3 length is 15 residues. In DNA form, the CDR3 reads TGTGCCAGCAGCCAAGATCGGGGATGGAGTTCACCCCTCCACTTT. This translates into CASSQDRGWSSPLHF.

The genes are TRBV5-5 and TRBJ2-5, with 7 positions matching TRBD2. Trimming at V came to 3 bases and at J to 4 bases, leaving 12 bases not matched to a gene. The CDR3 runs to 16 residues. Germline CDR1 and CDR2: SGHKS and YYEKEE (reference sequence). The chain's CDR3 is CASSSGSGIGGETQYF. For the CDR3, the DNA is TGTGCCAGCAGCTCCGGAAGCGGGATTGGGGGAGAGACCCAGTACTTC.

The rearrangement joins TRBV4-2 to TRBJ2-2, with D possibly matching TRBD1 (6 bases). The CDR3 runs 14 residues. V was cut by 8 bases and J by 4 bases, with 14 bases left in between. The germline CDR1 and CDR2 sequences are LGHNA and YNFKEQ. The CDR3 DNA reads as TGTGCCAGCCTACAGGGTAACCCCACCGGGGAGCTGTTTTTT. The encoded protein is CASLQGNPTGELFF.

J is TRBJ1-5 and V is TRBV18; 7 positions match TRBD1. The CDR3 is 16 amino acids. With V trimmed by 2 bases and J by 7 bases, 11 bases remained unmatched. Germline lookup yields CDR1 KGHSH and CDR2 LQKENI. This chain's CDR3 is CASSPKVDREGQPQHF. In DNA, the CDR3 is TGTGCCAGCTCACCAAAGGTCGACAGGGAAGGGCAGCCCCAGCATTTT.

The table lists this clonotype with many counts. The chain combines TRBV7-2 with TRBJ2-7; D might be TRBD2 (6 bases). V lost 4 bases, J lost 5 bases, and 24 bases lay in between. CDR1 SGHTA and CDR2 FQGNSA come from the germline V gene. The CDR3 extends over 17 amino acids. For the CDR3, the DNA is TGTGCCAGCAGCTCCCACGGGGCAGGAGGGCCGGTCAACGAGCAGTACTTC. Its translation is CASSSHGAGGPVNEQYF.

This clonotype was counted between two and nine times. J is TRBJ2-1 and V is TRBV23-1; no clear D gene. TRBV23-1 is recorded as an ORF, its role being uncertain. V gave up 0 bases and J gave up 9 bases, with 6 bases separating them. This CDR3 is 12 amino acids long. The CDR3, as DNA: TGCGCCAGCAGTCAATCCCCGGGTGAGCAGTTCTTC. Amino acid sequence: CASSQSPGEQFF.